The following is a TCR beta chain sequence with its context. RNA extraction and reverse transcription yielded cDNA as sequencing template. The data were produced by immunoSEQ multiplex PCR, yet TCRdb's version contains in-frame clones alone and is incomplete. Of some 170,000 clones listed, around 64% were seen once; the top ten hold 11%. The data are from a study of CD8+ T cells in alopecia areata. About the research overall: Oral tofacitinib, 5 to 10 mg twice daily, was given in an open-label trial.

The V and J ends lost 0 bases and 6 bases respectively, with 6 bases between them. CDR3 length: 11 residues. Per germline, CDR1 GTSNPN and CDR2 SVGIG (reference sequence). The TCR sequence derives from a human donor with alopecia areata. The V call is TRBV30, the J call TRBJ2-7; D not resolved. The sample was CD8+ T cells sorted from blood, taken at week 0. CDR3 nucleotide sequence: TGTGCCTGGAGTGTGTCGGGCGAGCAGTACTTC. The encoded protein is CAWSVSGEQYF.